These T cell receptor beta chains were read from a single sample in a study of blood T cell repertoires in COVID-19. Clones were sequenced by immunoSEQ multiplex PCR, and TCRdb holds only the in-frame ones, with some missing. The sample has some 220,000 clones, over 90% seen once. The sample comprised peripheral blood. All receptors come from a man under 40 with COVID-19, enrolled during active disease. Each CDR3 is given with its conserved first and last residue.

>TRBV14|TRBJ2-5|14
CASSQRAGGETQYF
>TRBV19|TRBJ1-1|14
CASSIAGGGTEAFF
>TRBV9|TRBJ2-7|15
CASSVGTGIPYEQYF
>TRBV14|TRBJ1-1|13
CASSQHMNTEAFF
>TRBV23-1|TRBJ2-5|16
CASSPRGILAGGTQYF
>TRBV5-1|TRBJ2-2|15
CASSSGTTNTGELFF
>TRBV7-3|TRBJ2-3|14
CASSTTSSTDTQYF
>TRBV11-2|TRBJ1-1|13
CASSLALNTEAFF
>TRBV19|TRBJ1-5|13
CASSIQGGQPQHF
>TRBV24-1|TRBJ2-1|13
CATSDYQGFEQFF
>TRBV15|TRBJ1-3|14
CADHSGGSGNTIYF
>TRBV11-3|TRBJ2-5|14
CASSLGGVFETQYF
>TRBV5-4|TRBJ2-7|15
CASSFVGDRGYEQYF
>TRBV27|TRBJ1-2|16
CASSLSGQGVVYGYTF
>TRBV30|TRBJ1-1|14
CAWSVSRGRTEAFF
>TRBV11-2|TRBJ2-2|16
CASSLDLAANTGELFF
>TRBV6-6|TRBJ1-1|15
CASERGSDSDTEAFF
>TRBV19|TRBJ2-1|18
CASSGRTSRGPVVNEQFF
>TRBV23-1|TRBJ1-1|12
CASSPSGTEAFF
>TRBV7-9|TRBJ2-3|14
CAEEGSGDTDTQYF
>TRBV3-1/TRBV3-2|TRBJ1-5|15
CASSPGGSSNQPQHF
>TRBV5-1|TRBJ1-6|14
CASSLDRENSPLHF
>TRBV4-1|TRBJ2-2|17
CASSQDWGAGVLGELFF
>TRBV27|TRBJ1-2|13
CASSSDRGYGYTF
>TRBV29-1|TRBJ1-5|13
CSVQGHSNQPQHF
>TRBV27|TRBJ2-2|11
CASSRAGELFF
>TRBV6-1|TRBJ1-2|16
CASSDPPGQNYYGYTF
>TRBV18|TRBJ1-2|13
CASSPGTENGYTF
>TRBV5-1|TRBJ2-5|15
CASSWLNRGRETQYF
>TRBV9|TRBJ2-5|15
CASSTSAGERETQYF
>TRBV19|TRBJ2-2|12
CASSTRGAELFF
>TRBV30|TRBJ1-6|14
CAWSSGGYNSPLHF
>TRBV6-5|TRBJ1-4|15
CASSSTGGLNEKLFF
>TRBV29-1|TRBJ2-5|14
CSVEIAALGETQYF
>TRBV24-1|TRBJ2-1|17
CATSDAGTSGGNNEQFF
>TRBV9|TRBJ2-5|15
CASSVGTGIQETQYF